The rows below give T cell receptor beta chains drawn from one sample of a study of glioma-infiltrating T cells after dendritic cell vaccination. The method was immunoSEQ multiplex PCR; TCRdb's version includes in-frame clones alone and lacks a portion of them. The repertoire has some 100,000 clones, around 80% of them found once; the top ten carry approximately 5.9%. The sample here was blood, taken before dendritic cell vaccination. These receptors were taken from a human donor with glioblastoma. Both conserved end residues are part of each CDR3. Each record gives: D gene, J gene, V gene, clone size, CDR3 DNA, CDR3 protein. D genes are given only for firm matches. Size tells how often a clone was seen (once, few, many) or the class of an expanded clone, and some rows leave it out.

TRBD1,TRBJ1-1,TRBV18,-,TGTGCCAGCTCACCATCGACAGGGGGCTTATTAATGAACACTGAAGCTTTCTTT,CASSPSTGGLLMNTEAFF
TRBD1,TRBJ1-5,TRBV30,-,TGTGCCTGGAGTCGACAGGGGGGGGGATATAGCAATCAGCCCCAGCATTTT,CAWSRQGGGYSNQPQHF
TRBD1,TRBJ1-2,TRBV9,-,TGTGCCAGCAGCGTCGACAGGGCGGATGGCTACACCTTC,CASSVDRADGYTF
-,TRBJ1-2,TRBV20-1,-,TGCAGTGCTAGATCTGGGGCTGGCTACACCTTC,CSARSGAGYTF
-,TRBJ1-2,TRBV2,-,TGTGCCAGCACCAGAGAGGCCAGTTTGGGTGGCTACACCTTC,CASTREASLGGYTF
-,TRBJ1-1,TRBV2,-,TGTGCCAGCAATGGACAGATAATAAACACTGAAGCTTTCTTT,CASNGQIINTEAFF
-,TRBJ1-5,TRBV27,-,TGTGCCAGCAGTTCCACAGGTCAGCCCCAGCATTTT,CASSSTGQPQHF
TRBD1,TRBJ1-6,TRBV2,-,TGTGCCAGCAGTGGGACAGGGAGAAATTCACCCCTCCACTTT,CASSGTGRNSPLHF
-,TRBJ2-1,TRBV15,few,TGTGCCACCAGCAGAGATAGGTACGGGGGCAATGAGCAGTTCTTC,CATSRDRYGGNEQFF
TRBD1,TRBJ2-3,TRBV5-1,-,TGCGCCAGCAGCTTAGAAGGGACAGGTGATACAGATACGCAGTATTTT,CASSLEGTGDTDTQYF
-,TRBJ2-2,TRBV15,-,TGTGCCACCAGCAGAGATTTCAGGGCGGCAGGCCTCACCGGGGAGCTGTTTTTT,CATSRDFRAAGLTGELFF
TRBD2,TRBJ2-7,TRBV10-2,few,TGCGCCAGCAGGGCGGGACTAGGGGGGGCCTACGAGCAGTACTTC,CASRAGLGGAYEQYF
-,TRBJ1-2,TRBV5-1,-,TGCGCCAGCAGCTTATCAGGGGTTGGGTATGGCTACACCTTC,CASSLSGVGYGYTF
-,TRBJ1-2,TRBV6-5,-,TGTGCCAGCAGTTACGGTCAGGGAATTGATGGCTACACCTTC,CASSYGQGIDGYTF
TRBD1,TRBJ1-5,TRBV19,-,TGTGCCAGTTCCTGGACAGGGGGCAATCAGCCCCAGCATTTT,CASSWTGGNQPQHF
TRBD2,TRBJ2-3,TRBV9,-,TGTGCCAGCAGCGTAGCCCCGGGACTAGCGGGGCGCACAGATACGCAGTATTTT,CASSVAPGLAGRTDTQYF
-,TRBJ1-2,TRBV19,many,TGTGCCAGTAGTATTAGCCAGGGCTATGGCTACACCTTC,CASSISQGYGYTF
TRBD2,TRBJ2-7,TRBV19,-,TGTGCCAGTAGACCACTAGCGGGGGCCTCCTACGAGCAGTACTTC,CASRPLAGASYEQYF
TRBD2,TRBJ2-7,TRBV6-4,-,TGTGCCAGCAGTCCCCTAGCGGGGGCTTCCTACGAGCAGTACTTC,CASSPLAGASYEQYF
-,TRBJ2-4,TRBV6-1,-,TGTGCCAGCAGTGAACTGGGACTCCTAGAGTTGGCCAAAAACATTCAGTACTTC,CASSELGLLELAKNIQYF
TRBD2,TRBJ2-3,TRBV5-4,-,TGTGCCAGCAGCTTGAGGACTAGCGGGAGCGCAGATACGCAGTATTTT,CASSLRTSGSADTQYF
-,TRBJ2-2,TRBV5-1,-,TGCGCCAGCAGCTTGGGGCCGTGGCCGAACACCGGGGAGCTGTTTTTT,CASSLGPWPNTGELFF
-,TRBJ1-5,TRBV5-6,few,TGTGCCAGCAGCTTTTCGGGGGTTTATAGCAATCAGCCCCAGCATTTT,CASSFSGVYSNQPQHF
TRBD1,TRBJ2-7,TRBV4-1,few,TGCGCCAGCAGCCAAGATCGGGGACAGTCGCACTACGAGCAGTACTTC,CASSQDRGQSHYEQYF
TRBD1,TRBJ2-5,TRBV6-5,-,TGTGCCAGCAGTTACTGGACAGGTCAAGAGACCCAGTACTTC,CASSYWTGQETQYF
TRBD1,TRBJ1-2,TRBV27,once,TGTGCCAGCAGCAGGGACAGCTATGGCTACACCTTC,CASSRDSYGYTF
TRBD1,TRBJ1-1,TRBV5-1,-,TGCGCCAGCAGCTTGGAGCGCAGGGGGGTTGAAGCTTTCTTT,CASSLERRGVEAFF
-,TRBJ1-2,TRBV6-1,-,TGTGCCAGCAGTGAATCGCCCACGGGCTATGGCTACACCTTC,CASSESPTGYGYTF
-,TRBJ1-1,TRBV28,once,TGTGCCAGCAACCGGCAGACTTCAGAAGCTTTCTTT,CASNRQTSEAFF
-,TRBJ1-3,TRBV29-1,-,TGCAGCGTGGTACCAGTAAGCTCTGGAAACACCATATATTTT,CSVVPVSSGNTIYF
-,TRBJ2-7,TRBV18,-,TGTGCCAGCTCACCACAAGACAGCGACGAGCAGTACTTC,CASSPQDSDEQYF
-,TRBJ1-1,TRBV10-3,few,TGTGCCATCAGGGAGACAGGCACTGAAGCTTTCTTT,CAIRETGTEAFF
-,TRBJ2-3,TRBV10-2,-,TGCGCCAGCGGGGGCCGGACAGATACGCAGTATTTT,CASGGRTDTQYF
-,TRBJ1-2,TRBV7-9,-,TGTGCCAGCAGCAATGACCTCCTCGGGGGCTACACCTTC,CASSNDLLGGYTF
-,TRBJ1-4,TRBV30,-,TGTGCCTGGGGACAGAGTAATGAAAAACTGTTTTTT,CAWGQSNEKLFF
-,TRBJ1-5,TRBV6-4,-,TGTGCCAGCAGCACGACGCGGGGAAATAGCAATCAGCCCCAGCATTTT,CASSTTRGNSNQPQHF
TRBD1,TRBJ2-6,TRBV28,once,TGTGCCAGCACCAAAAGAAGGGGGCCTGGGGCCAACGTCCTGACTTTC,CASTKRRGPGANVLTF
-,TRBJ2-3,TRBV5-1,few,TGCGCCAGCAGCTTGGTTTTTGCTTCGTCGGGTTTCGGAGATACGCAGTATTTT,CASSLVFASSGFGDTQYF
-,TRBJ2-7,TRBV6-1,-,TGTGCCAGCAGCAGGGACTTTACCTACGAGCAGTACTTC,CASSRDFTYEQYF
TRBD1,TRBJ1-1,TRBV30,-,TGTGCCTGGAGTTTCTCGGGACAGGGCACTGAAGCTTTCTTT,CAWSFSGQGTEAFF
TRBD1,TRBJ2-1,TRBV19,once,TGTGCCAGTTCCCTCCTTAACCACAGGGGGCCGGATGAGCAGTTCTTC,CASSLLNHRGPDEQFF
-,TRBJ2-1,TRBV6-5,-,TGTGCCAGCAGTTACGGGTCGGGAGTGGGCAATGAGCAGTTCTTC,CASSYGSGVGNEQFF
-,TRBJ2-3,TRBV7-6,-,TGTGCCAGCAGCTTAACTACTTCAGGGGCGCCAGATACGCAGTATTTT,CASSLTTSGAPDTQYF
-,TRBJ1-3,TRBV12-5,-,TGTGCTAGTGGTCAGGGGATCTCTGGAAACACCATATATTTT,CASGQGISGNTIYF
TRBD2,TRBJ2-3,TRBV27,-,TGTGCCAGCAGCGGCGGAAGCGGGAGGGCGACAGATACGCAGTATTTT,CASSGGSGRATDTQYF
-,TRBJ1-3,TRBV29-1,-,TGCAGCGTTGAAGATACGCTACTGGGAAACACCATATATTTT,CSVEDTLLGNTIYF
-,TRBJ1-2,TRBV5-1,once,TGCGCCAGCAGCTTGATCCCCTCGGGGGAGGGAGGCTATGGCTACACCTTC,CASSLIPSGEGGYGYTF
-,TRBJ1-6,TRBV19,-,TGTGCCAGTAACAAATCAGGACAAAATTCACCCCTCCACTTT,CASNKSGQNSPLHF